The 21 T cell receptor beta chains below come from one sample, sequenced in a study of T cell responses to AZD1222 COVID-19 vaccine. The data were produced by immunoSEQ multiplex PCR, yet TCRdb's version contains in-frame clones alone and is incomplete. This sample yields around 150,000 clones, of which over 75% are seen a single time; about 3.2% belongs to the top ten. The specimen was peripheral blood, collected 28 days after the second AZD1222 dose. These receptors were taken from an adult who received the AZD1222 COVID-19 vaccine.

The chain uses TRBV6-5 and TRBJ1-5, with D perhaps matching TRBD1 (5 bases). Trimming cost V 6 bases and J 4 bases, with 13 bases left between them. This CDR3 is 14 amino acids long. CDR1 is MNHEY and CDR2 is SVGAGI in the germline V gene. CDR3 nucleotide sequence: TGTGCCAGCAGACCCAGGGCCCGTAATCAGCCCCAGCATTTT. Translating gives CASRPRARNQPQHF.

The chain couples TRBV19 to TRBJ2-7; 8 bases agree with TRBD1. Germline trimming cut 5 bases from V and 4 bases from J; bases unmatched to any gene: 4. Germline values: CDR1 LNHDA, CDR2 SQIVND (reference sequence). The CDR3 consists of 13 residues. The CDR3 DNA follows: TGTGCCAGTAGTGTCCGGGACAGGTACGAGCAGTACTTC. It yields the protein CASSVRDRYEQYF.

V usage is TRBV11-3 and J usage is TRBJ1-1; no reliable D call. Germline CDR1 SGHNT, CDR2 YENEEA. CDR3 length: 13 residues. The V gene lost 2 bases and the J gene lost 0 bases, with 4 bases spanning the gap. The CDR3 reads CASSLKVNTEAFF. CDR3 DNA sequence: TGTGCCAGCAGCTTAAAGGTGAACACTGAAGCTTTCTTT.

V gene TRBV5-1 combines with J gene TRBJ2-3, with a tentative D call TRBD2 (6 bases). The V gene's germline CDR1 is SGHRS and CDR2 YFSETQ. The CDR3 length is 14 residues. V lost 3 bases and J lost 2, with 10 bases in between. CDR3 DNA: TGCGCCAGCAGCTATAGCGGATACACAGATACGCAGTATTTT. Translation gives CASSYSGYTDTQYF.

This clone was recorded once. The V and J genes are TRBV11-2 and TRBJ1-2; no reliable D call. Germline loops: CDR1 SGHAT, CDR2 FQNNGV. V lost 5 bases to trimming and J lost 5 bases, with 15 bases between them. The CDR3 spans 14 residues. Written as DNA, the CDR3 is TGTGCCAGCAGCCCAAGCGGCGGTGGATATGGCTACACCTTC. This codes for CASSPSGGGYGYTF.

The chain couples TRBV28 to TRBJ1-5; no clear D. The CDR3 length is 12 residues. CDR1 MDHEN and CDR2 SYDVKM come from the germline V gene. Trimming shortened V by 6 bases and J by 3 bases, and 6 bases separated the two germline ends. The CDR3 is CASSSPNQPQHF. The CDR3 bases are TGTGCCAGCAGCTCCCCCAATCAGCCCCAGCATTTT.

This chain links TRBV10-1 with TRBJ1-2; 7 bases are a match to TRBD1. Germline V lookup: CDR1 WNHNN, CDR2 SYGVQD (reference sequence). V was clipped by 6 bases and J by 3 bases; unmatched bases: 4. This CDR3 spans 13 amino acids. The CDR3 sequence is CASSRGGDYGYTF. CDR3 sequence (DNA): TGCGCCAGCAGCCGAGGGGGCGACTATGGCTACACCTTC.

This rearrangement joins TRBV7-8 to TRBJ1-2, with 9 bases matching TRBD1. The CDR3 spans 15 residues. The J segment lost 6 bases and the V segment lost 3 bases, leaving 8 bases of the junction unmatched. Germline CDR1 is SGHVS and CDR2 is FQNEAQ. The CDR3 protein is CASSFDRGRIHGYTF. CDR3 nucleotide sequence: TGTGCCAGCAGCTTTGACAGGGGGAGAATCCATGGCTACACCTTC.

This clone was recorded only once. This chain links TRBV7-9 with TRBJ2-2, with TRBD2 as a possible D gene (6 bases). This CDR3 spans 12 amino acids. The V end was cut by 8 bases, the J end by 7 bases, with 11 bases between. The germline V gene has CDR1 SEHNR and CDR2 FQNEAQ (reference sequence). The CDR3: CASGGDHGELFF. CDR3 DNA: TGTGCCAGCGGCGGGGATCACGGGGAGCTGTTTTTT.

The gene calls are TRBV5-1 and TRBJ2-1, with 11 bases aligning to TRBD2. CDR3 length: 15 residues. Losses at the gene ends were 4 bases for V and 7 bases for J; bases not matched to a gene: 7. Germline V CDR1 and CDR2: SGHRS, YFSETQ. CDR3: CASSLSTSGGNEQFF. Written as DNA, the CDR3 is TGCGCCAGCAGCCTATCTACTAGCGGGGGTAATGAGCAGTTCTTC.

The rearrangement links TRBV5-1 to TRBJ1-4; tentatively, D is TRBD1 (6 bases). The length of the CDR3 is 14 residues. V was shortened by 4 bases and J by 5 bases, with 12 bases between the two germline ends. The germline gives CDR1 SGHRS, CDR2 YFSETQ. Written as DNA, the CDR3 is TGCGCCAGCAGCCCGACAGGCAGAAATGAAAAACTGTTTTTT. This translates into CASSPTGRNEKLFF.

The V and J genes are TRBV7-2 and TRBJ2-2; D remains unclear. Trimming pared 4 bases from V and 6 bases from J, leaving 9 bases between. Germline CDR1 and CDR2: SGHTA and FQGNSA. CDR3 length: 13 residues. In nucleotides, the CDR3 is TGTGCCAGCAGCTGGGAAGCCGCCGGGGAGCTGTTTTTT. This encodes CASSWEAAGELFF.

The gene calls are TRBV7-2 and TRBJ2-4; D is ambiguous. Trimming took 3 bases from V and 0 from J, leaving 9 bases between them. Germline CDR1 reads SGHTA; CDR2 reads FQGNSA. The CDR3 is 15 residues long. The CDR3 loop reads CASSFFDLAKNIQYF. Here the CDR3 DNA reads TGTGCCAGCAGCTTTTTCGACCTAGCCAAAAACATTCAGTACTTC.

The chain couples TRBV6-6 to TRBJ2-1; D is unresolved. The CDR3 is 13 residues long. Germline V gene data show CDR1 as MNHNY and CDR2 as SVGAGI (reference sequence). Trimming pared 5 bases from V and 3 bases from J, leaving 8 bases between. The CDR3, as DNA: TGTGCCAGCAGTCCCGGGTTCTACAATGAGCAGTTCTTC. It encodes CASSPGFYNEQFF.

V is TRBV5-1 and J is TRBJ1-1; D is unclear. Germline CDR1 and CDR2: SGHRS and YFSETQ. The V and J ends lost 3 bases and 1 base respectively, with 7 bases between them. There are 13 residues in the CDR3. CDR3 sequence (DNA): TGCGCCAGCAGCTCTACACCGAACACTGAAGCTTTCTTT. It codes for CASSSTPNTEAFF.

V usage is TRBV7-6 and J usage is TRBJ1-1; D call uncertain. CDR3 length: 13 residues. In germline, CDR1 is SGHVS, CDR2 FNYEAQ. V dropped 5 bases and J dropped 5 bases, with 12 bases sitting between them. The CDR3 reads CASSKGPRTEAFF. The CDR3 DNA sequence: TGTGCCAGCAGCAAAGGTCCGAGGACTGAAGCTTTCTTT. Using reference TRBV7-6 and TRBJ1-1 for the parts outside the CDR3, the full variable domain is GAGVSQSPRYKVTKRGQDVALRCDPISGHVSLYWYRQALGQGPEFLTYFNYEAQQDKSGLPNDRFSAERPEGSISTLTIQRTEQRDSAMYRCASSKGPRTEAFFGQGTRLTVV.

This chain connects TRBV7-8 to TRBJ1-2; D remains ambiguous. Trimming took 0 bases from V and 3 from J, leaving 11 bases between them. CDR1 is SGHVS and CDR2 is FQNEAQ in the germline V gene. The CDR3 has 15 residues. Here the CDR3 reads CASSLAASGYYGYTF. The DNA for the CDR3 is TGTGCCAGCAGCTTAGCGGCGTCGGGGTACTATGGCTACACCTTC.

The table lists this clone with a count of one. The CDR3 sequence is CASSPTGGFTEAFF. For the CDR3, the DNA is TGTGCCAGCAGTCCGACAGGGGGGTTCACTGAAGCTTTCTTT. V usage is TRBV6-5 and J usage is TRBJ1-1; 9 positions agree with TRBD1. The CDR3 runs to 14 residues. Germline values: CDR1 MNHEY, CDR2 SVGAGI. V lost 5 bases, J lost 4 bases, and 5 bases stayed unmatched.

This clone was seen a few times. This chain uses TRBV27 with TRBJ2-3, with D possibly TRBD1 on 6 matching bases. CDR3 length: 14 amino acids. Germline V gene sequence: CDR1 MNHEY, CDR2 SMNVEV (reference sequence). V was pared by 2 bases and J by 6 bases, with 12 bases between. CDR3 DNA sequence: TGTGCCAGCAGTTTAGGTACAGGGATGGATACGCAGTATTTT. This translates into CASSLGTGMDTQYF.

The rearrangement uses TRBV10-3 and TRBJ1-2; TRBD1 might be the D (5 bases). V dropped 0 bases and J dropped 3 bases, with 8 bases sitting between them. Germline values: CDR1 ENHRY, CDR2 SYGVKD. This CDR3 comprises 14 residues. The CDR3 coding sequence is TGTGCCATCAGTGAGTCGGAAGGGGACTATGGCTACACCTTC. Translating it yields CAISESEGDYGYTF.

The chain uses TRBV27 and TRBJ2-7; D is perhaps TRBD2 (6 bases). V gave up 6 bases and J gave up 0 bases, with 9 bases separating them. The CDR3 has 13 amino acids. The V gene's germline CDR1 is MNHEY and CDR2 SMNVEV (reference sequence). The CDR3 sequence is CASSNSGSYEQYF. The CDR3 DNA sequence: TGTGCCAGCAGCAATAGCGGCTCCTACGAGCAGTACTTC.